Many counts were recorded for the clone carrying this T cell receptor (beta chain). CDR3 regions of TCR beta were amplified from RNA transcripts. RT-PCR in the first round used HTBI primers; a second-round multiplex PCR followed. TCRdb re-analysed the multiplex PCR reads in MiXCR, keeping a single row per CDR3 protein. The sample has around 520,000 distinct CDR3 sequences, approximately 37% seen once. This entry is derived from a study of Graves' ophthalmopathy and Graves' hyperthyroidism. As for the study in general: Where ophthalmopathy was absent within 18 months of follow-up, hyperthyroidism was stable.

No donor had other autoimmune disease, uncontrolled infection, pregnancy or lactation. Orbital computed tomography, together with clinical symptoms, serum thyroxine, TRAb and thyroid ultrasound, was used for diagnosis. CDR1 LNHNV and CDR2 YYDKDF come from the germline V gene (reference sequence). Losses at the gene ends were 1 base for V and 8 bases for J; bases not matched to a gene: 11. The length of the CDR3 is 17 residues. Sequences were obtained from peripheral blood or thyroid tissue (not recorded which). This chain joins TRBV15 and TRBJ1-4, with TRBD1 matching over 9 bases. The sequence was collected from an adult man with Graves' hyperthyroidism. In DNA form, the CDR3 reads TGTGCCACCAGCAGAGTACGAGGACAGGGGACTGACGAAAAACTGTTTTTT. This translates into CATSRVRGQGTDEKLFF.